This T cell receptor beta chain originates from a study of blood T cell repertoires in COVID-19. Overall study context: T cells, B-cell-depleted T cells, or PBMCs supplied cDNA or gDNA.

The V end was cut by 1 base, the J end by 0 bases, with 9 bases between. The CDR3 has 16 amino acids. The germline V gene encodes CDR1 SGHAT and CDR2 FQNNGV. Only in-frame clones appear in the TCRdb table, and some are missing; sequencing was by immunoSEQ multiplex PCR. The sample gives 350,000 to 450,000 clones, 85% to 90% of which show up once; 1.5% to 2% is in the top ten. This chain connects TRBV11-2 to TRBJ2-2, with D possibly TRBD2 on 5 matching bases. The sample taken for sequencing was PBMCs or T cells enriched from blood (not recorded which). This clonotype originated in a woman aged 25-40 years who had recovered from COVID-19. CDR3 nucleotides: TGTGCCAGCAGCTTAGTTCGGGGTCCGAACACCGGGGAGCTGTTTTTT. It is translated as CASSLVRGPNTGELFF.